The source of this T cell receptor beta chain is a study of cytomegalovirus exposure and HLA in healthy donors. Study at large: From 150 million to 200 million T cells, an earlier analysis saw approximately 120 million unique TCR beta sequences.

In regard to this clone: The antigen is not known.

Vbeta (60) and Jbeta (13) primers were used in the PCR. The repertoire was sequenced with immunoSEQ multiplex PCR; TCRdb's copy has only in-frame clones and lacks some. Among around 150,000 clones listed, 80% were seen once. This CDR3 region has 14 residues. Looked up from germline, CDR1 is SGHKS and CDR2 is YYEKEE (reference sequence). Trimming took off 4 bases at V and 1 base at J, with 10 bases between the two ends. Study-wide findings and caveats: Overall, approximately 150 TCR beta chains were annotated as cytomegalovirus-associated.

The chain couples TRBV5-5 to TRBJ2-3; D perhaps matches TRBD2 (5 bases). Material for sequencing was PBMCs. The sequence came from a woman aged 40 to 50 in good health and CMV-seronegative. CDR3 sequence: CASSPWTGTDTQYF. CDR3 nucleotides: TGTGCCAGCAGCCCCTGGACTGGCACAGATACGCAGTATTTT. Combining the CDR3 with reference TRBV5-5 and TRBJ2-3 gives the whole variable domain DAGVTQSPTHLIKTRGQQVTLRCSPISGHKSVSWYQQVLGQGPQFIFQYYEKEERGRGNFPDRFSARQFPNYSSELNVNALLLGDSALYLCASSPWTGTDTQYFGPGTRLTVL.